Below are 29 T cell receptor beta chains sequenced from a single sample in a study of cytomegalovirus exposure and HLA in healthy donors (dated by TCRdb to 2017 to 2019). The library was generated by the immunoSEQ multiplex PCR assay. For the multiplex PCR, a mixture combining 60 forward primers for TCR Vbeta segments and 13 reverse primers for TCR Jbeta segments was used. This immuneACCESS table, as held by TCRdb, lists in-frame sequences with V and J called but not all clones. Of the missing ones, under half trace to an unresolved V gene in checked studies; the others have no known cause. Present in this sample are 120,000 to 150,000 clones, roughly 77% of which were seen just once. The top ten constitute 2.5% to 3.5% of the sample. The sequencing input was PBMCs. The receptors were gathered from a female donor in good health and CMV-seronegative.

CDR3 nucleotide sequence: TGTGCCAGAAGCTTGATTAGCGGGGTAACCTACGAGCAGTACTTC. Translating it yields CARSLISGVTYEQYF. The chain joins TRBV5-3 to TRBJ2-7; 8 bases line up with TRBD2. TRBV5-3 is identified as an open reading frame with a role that is uncertain. Losses at the gene ends were 1 base for V and 2 bases for J; bases not matched to a gene: 5. This CDR3 contains 15 residues.

The chain combines TRBV6-6 with TRBJ1-5; D ambiguous. The CDR3 runs 13 residues. V was clipped by 5 bases and J by 4 bases, with 9 bases between them. Germline lookup yields CDR1 MNHNY and CDR2 SVGAGI (reference sequence). The CDR3 nucleotides read TGTGCCAGCAGTCCCACACCAAATCAGCCCCAGCATTTT. Translating it yields CASSPTPNQPQHF.

This clone is a singleton in its sample. CDR3 loop: CASSASGFSSYEQYF. The CDR3 bases are TGTGCCAGCAGCGCTAGCGGATTCAGCTCCTACGAGCAGTACTTC. V usage is TRBV7-2 and J usage is TRBJ2-7; 7 bases agree with TRBD2. Trimming removed 5 bases from V and 0 bases from J; junction bases left unmatched: 7. CDR3 size: 15 residues. CDR1 SGHTA and CDR2 FQGNSA come from the germline V gene.

This clone showed up just a few times. The V call is TRBV5-6, the J call TRBJ1-5, with D maybe TRBD1 (6 bases). Deletions cut 2 bases from V and 5 bases from J, with 11 bases between. The CDR3 contains 14 residues. Germline lookup yields CDR1 SGHDT and CDR2 YYEEEE. The CDR3 DNA follows: TGTGCCAGCAGCTTAGGTACAGGGTATCAGCCCCAGCATTTT. Translated, it gives CASSLGTGYQPQHF.

The V call is TRBV15, the J call TRBJ1-4; maybe TRBD1 (6 bases). V lost 3 bases and J lost 5, with 19 bases in between. Germline values: CDR1 LNHNV, CDR2 YYDKDF (reference sequence). CDR3 length: 17 residues. This chain's CDR3 is CATSSLPQGRANEKLFF. The CDR3 DNA is TGTGCCACCAGCAGCTTACCTCAGGGGAGGGCAAATGAAAAACTGTTTTTT.

The rearrangement links TRBV12-2 to TRBJ2-2; the table's D gene call, TRBD1, was not cross checked with the DNA. TRBV12-2 is a recognized pseudogene. The CDR3 is made up of 19 amino acids. The CDR3 protein is CASPAGEGQGILFTGELFF. In DNA, the CDR3 is TGTGCAAGTCCCGCCGGTGAGGGACAGGGTATCCTCTTCACCGGGGAGCTGTTTTTT.

V is TRBV2 and J is TRBJ2-1; 10 bases are a match to TRBD2. Germline lookup yields CDR1 SNHLY and CDR2 FYNNEI. V trimming: 5 bases; J trimming: 3 bases; junction bases outside the gene matches: 4. The CDR3 sequence is 15 residues long. The CDR3 reads CASSSSGGIYNEQFF. In DNA, the CDR3 is TGTGCCAGCAGTTCTAGCGGGGGTATCTACAATGAGCAGTTCTTC.

The chain links TRBV9 to TRBJ1-2; weak D call: TRBD1 (5 bases). The V and J ends lost 4 bases and 1 base respectively, with 14 bases between them. CDR3 size: 15 residues. The V gene's germline CDR1 is SGDLS and CDR2 YYNGEE. This CDR3 is CASSRLWQGNYGYTF. DNA for the CDR3: TGTGCCAGCAGCCGTCTTTGGCAGGGTAACTATGGCTACACCTTC.

This clone was recorded only once. The rearrangement uses TRBV2 and TRBJ1-1; TRBD1 matches at 9 bases. This CDR3 is built from 20 residues. Trimming cost V 6 bases and J 7 bases; bases outside gene matches: 27. CDR1 is SNHLY, CDR2 FYNNEI, per germline. CDR3 sequence reads: CASRGTGRGRMGRAGHEAFF. The CDR3 DNA is TGTGCCAGCAGGGGGACAGGGAGGGGACGTATGGGGCGAGCGGGGCATGAAGCTTTCTTT.

This CDR3 is CASSLMLGRGTEAFF. The CDR3 coding sequence is TGTGCCAGCAGCTTGATGCTGGGCCGGGGCACTGAAGCTTTCTTT. V gene TRBV5-4 combines with J gene TRBJ1-1; D is ambiguous. Deletions cut 1 base from V and 4 bases from J, with 14 bases between. The germline CDR1 and CDR2 sequences are SGHNT and YYREEE (reference sequence). This CDR3 contains 15 residues.

The chain combines TRBV10-3 with TRBJ2-7; the match to TRBD1 covers 7 bases. V shed 6 bases, J shed 2 bases, and the junction held 13 bases outside the gene matches. CDR3 length: 16 amino acids. Germline assignment: CDR1 ENHRY and CDR2 SYGVKD. The CDR3 DNA reads as TGTGCCATCAGAACTGACCAGGGGGTGCCTACCTACGAGCAGTACTTC. Amino acid sequence: CAIRTDQGVPTYEQYF.

Judged by abundance, this clone is medium-sized. The genes are TRBV7-9 and TRBJ1-3; 8 bases line up with TRBD1. J gave up 8 bases and V 5 bases, and 8 bases lay outside the gene matches. CDR1 SEHNR and CDR2 FQNEAQ come from the germline V gene (reference sequence). The CDR3 extends over 14 amino acids. The DNA of the CDR3 is TGTGCCAGCAGCCCCGACAGGGGTGGGCACACCATATATTTT. Translating it yields CASSPDRGGHTIYF.

The chain recombines TRBV6-5 with TRBJ2-7, with 11 bases identical to TRBD1. The length of the CDR3 is 15 residues. After removal of 6 bases from V and 2 bases from J, the junction contained 6 bases not matched to a gene. CDR1 is MNHEY, CDR2 SVGAGI, per germline. CDR3 coding DNA: TGTGCCAGCAGCAACGGGGGACAGGGGGCCTACGAGCAGTACTTC. Its protein product is CASSNGGQGAYEQYF.

The V call is TRBV11-2, the J call TRBJ1-1, with D maybe TRBD1 (5 bases). From germline, CDR1 is SGHAT and CDR2 FQNNGV. V dropped 0 bases and J dropped 0 bases, with 11 bases sitting between them. The CDR3 length is 16 residues. CDR3 DNA: TGTGCCAGCAGCTTAGACGAGACAGACATGAACACTGAAGCTTTCTTT. It codes for CASSLDETDMNTEAFF.

The DNA for the CDR3 is TGTGCCACCAGCAGAGACCTACGGGCGGTAGACAGGTCGACCTACGAGCAGTACTTC. This sequence encodes CATSRDLRAVDRSTYEQYF. V usage is TRBV15 and J usage is TRBJ2-7, with TRBD1 as a possible D gene (6 bases). Trimming took 0 bases from V and 2 from J, leaving 23 bases between them. Looked up from germline, CDR1 is LNHNV and CDR2 is YYDKDF (reference sequence). The CDR3 has 19 residues.

V is TRBV11-2 and J is TRBJ2-5; no clear D gene. Germline V gene data show CDR1 as SGHAT and CDR2 as FQNNGV. The CDR3 extends over 14 amino acids. The germline V and J ends were trimmed by 7 bases and 4 bases, with 16 bases remaining between them. The CDR3 coding sequence is TGTGCCAGCACCGGTTCCACGGGTCGAGAGACCCAGTACTTC. It encodes CASTGSTGRETQYF.

The chain carries TRBV7-9 and TRBJ1-5; tentative D call: TRBD1 (5 bases). V was clipped by 4 bases and J by 3 bases, with 13 bases between them. From germline, CDR1 is SEHNR and CDR2 FQNEAQ (reference sequence). The CDR3 loop spans 15 amino acids. The CDR3 region has the DNA TGTGCCAGCAGCTGGGGGGGGAGTGACAATCAGCCCCAGCATTTT. It codes for CASSWGGSDNQPQHF.

The chain employs TRBV5-4 and TRBJ1-3, with 8 bases identical to TRBD1. The V gene end was trimmed by 0 bases and the J gene end by 3 bases; junction bases not matched to a gene: 2. Germline V gives CDR1 SGHNT, CDR2 YYREEE (reference sequence). The CDR3 sequence is 15 residues long. The CDR3 sequence: CASSLAGGDGNTIYF. In nucleotides, the CDR3 is TGTGCCAGCAGCTTGGCAGGGGGCGATGGAAACACCATATATTTT.

V is TRBV7-6 and J is TRBJ2-2; D uncertain. The CDR3 is 14 amino acids. Germline lookup yields CDR1 SGHVS and CDR2 FNYEAQ. Trimming removed 1 base at V and 6 bases at J, with 9 bases between. The CDR3, as DNA: TGTGCCAGCAGCTTAGGACATAACGCCGGGGAGCTGTTTTTT. Translated: CASSLGHNAGELFF.

The rearrangement uses TRBV6-1 and TRBJ1-5; TRBD1 aligns across 9 bases. The V segment lost 9 bases and the J segment 2 bases; nucleotides outside the gene matches: 5. The length of the CDR3 is 14 residues. CDR1 and CDR2 from the germline V gene are MNHNS and SASEGT. The CDR3 loop is CASGTGSRNQPQHF. The CDR3 region has the DNA TGTGCCAGTGGGACAGGGAGCCGCAATCAGCCCCAGCATTTT.

V and J are TRBV5-4 and TRBJ1-1, with TRBD1 as a possible D gene (5 bases). The CDR3 length is 15 residues. CDR1 is SGHNT, CDR2 YYREEE, per germline (reference sequence). Trimming pared 4 bases from V and 1 base from J, leaving 14 bases between. The CDR3 sequence is CASSGYRSGNTEAFF. The DNA for the CDR3 is TGTGCCAGCAGCGGCTACAGGTCAGGGAACACTGAAGCTTTCTTT.

The chain combines TRBV7-9 with TRBJ2-7, with D perhaps matching TRBD2 (6 bases). CDR1 is SEHNR and CDR2 is FQNEAQ in the germline V gene (reference sequence). Trimming left V 2 bases short and J 5 bases short, with 10 bases between. The CDR3 runs to 13 residues. The CDR3 nucleotides read TGTGCCAGCAGCTTACCAGGGAGGAACGAGCAGTACTTC. It yields the protein CASSLPGRNEQYF.

The rearrangement uses TRBV7-2 and TRBJ2-1, with 11 bases matching TRBD1. CDR3 size: 15 residues. Trimming cost V 0 bases and J 10 bases; bases outside gene matches: 5. The germline gives CDR1 SGHTA, CDR2 FQGNSA. CDR3 amino acids: CASSLAGQGEKEQFF. In DNA form, the CDR3 reads TGTGCCAGCAGCTTAGCGGGACAGGGGGAGAAGGAGCAGTTCTTC.

The chain is built from TRBV25-1 and TRBJ1-2, with D unclear. The CDR3 loop spans 16 amino acids. The V and J ends lost 5 bases and 6 bases respectively, with 22 bases between them. Looked up from germline, CDR1 is MGHDK and CDR2 is SYGVNS. The CDR3 sequence is CASSPLYLTDRNGYTF. In nucleotides, the CDR3 is TGTGCCAGCAGTCCTCTGTATCTTACAGACCGAAATGGCTACACCTTC.

The J gene is TRBJ2-5, the V gene TRBV7-9; 8 bases map to TRBD2. In germline, CDR1 is SEHNR, CDR2 FQNEAQ (reference sequence). CDR3 length: 15 residues. With V trimmed by 3 bases and J by 4 bases, 7 bases remained unmatched. The CDR3 reads CASSFPGGEGETQYF. The CDR3 DNA follows: TGTGCCAGCAGCTTCCCCGGGGGGGAAGGAGAGACCCAGTACTTC.

This chain links TRBV6-1 with TRBJ1-5; TRBD1 agrees at 12 bases. This CDR3 spans 14 amino acids. Germline CDR1 reads MNHNS; CDR2 reads SASEGT. Trimming cost V 8 bases and J 7 bases; bases outside gene matches: 6. In nucleotides, the CDR3 is TGTGCCAGCGATAGCGGGACAGGGGGCCAGCCCCAGCATTTT. This encodes CASDSGTGGQPQHF.

The chain employs TRBV6-1 and TRBJ1-5, with TRBD1 identical over 7 bases. The V gene's germline CDR1 is MNHNS and CDR2 SASEGT. The J segment lost 0 bases and the V segment lost 4 bases, leaving 3 bases of the junction unmatched. CDR3 size: 15 residues. CDR3 nucleotide sequence: TGTGCCAGCAGTGGTAACAGGGGTAGCAATCAGCCCCAGCATTTT. The encoded protein is CASSGNRGSNQPQHF.

This clone was counted a few times. Other DNA sequences of this sample code for an identical CDR3. The V gene is TRBV5-1, the J gene TRBJ1-1; 8 nucleotides align to TRBD1. V lost 3 bases and J lost 1; bases outside the gene matches: 2. Germline V gene sequence: CDR1 SGHRS, CDR2 YFSETQ. The CDR3 length is 14 residues. CDR3 sequence: CASSSGQGNTEAFF. The CDR3 DNA reads as TGCGCCAGCAGCTCAGGACAGGGGAACACTGAAGCTTTCTTT.

The V call is TRBV7-2, the J call TRBJ1-1; D is uncertain. Trimming shortened V by 3 bases and J by 1 base, and 6 bases separated the two germline ends. Germline V gives CDR1 SGHTA, CDR2 FQGNSA. The length of the CDR3 is 13 residues. CDR3 in amino acids: CASSFTENTEAFF. In DNA form, the CDR3 reads TGTGCCAGCAGCTTCACAGAGAACACTGAAGCTTTCTTT. Using reference TRBV7-2 and TRBJ1-1 for the parts outside the CDR3, the full variable domain is GAGVSQSPSNKVTEKGKDVELRCDPISGHTALYWYRQSLGQGLEFLIYFQGNSAPDKSGLPSDRFSAERTGGSVSTLTIQRTQQEDSAVYLCASSFTENTEAFFGQGTRLTVV.